This T cell receptor (beta chain) was identified in a study of blood T cell repertoires in COVID-19. Across the whole study: The origin of the acute and convalescent COVID-19 samples was the United States, Italy and Spain.

CDR1 is SGDLS, CDR2 YYNGEE, per germline. The CDR3 is made up of 16 amino acids. V gave up 2 bases and J gave up 5 bases; unmatched junction bases: 7. Participant ages covered 18 to 89 years across about 25 US areas. Cohort placement rested on clinical history that participants reported themselves. Only one count was recorded for this clone. Original data processing: Using reference gene primer amplification, nucleated cell counts were estimated. Here immunoSEQ multiplex PCR was the method, and the copy in TCRdb shows in-frame clones only, minus some. V and J calls and clone size follow that table, whereas D and trimming were derived from the DNA. Found here are a few hundred thousand clones, 80% to 90% of them singletons; the top ten hold around 9%.

The sample was PBMCs or T cells enriched from blood (not recorded which). The clonotype was recovered from a middle-aged man who had recovered from COVID-19. The chain uses TRBV9 and TRBJ1-3, with TRBD1 identical over 10 bases. The chain's CDR3 is CASSVSGTGARNTIYF. The CDR3 DNA reads TGTGCCAGCAGCGTTTCCGGGACAGGGGCAAGAAACACCATATATTTT.